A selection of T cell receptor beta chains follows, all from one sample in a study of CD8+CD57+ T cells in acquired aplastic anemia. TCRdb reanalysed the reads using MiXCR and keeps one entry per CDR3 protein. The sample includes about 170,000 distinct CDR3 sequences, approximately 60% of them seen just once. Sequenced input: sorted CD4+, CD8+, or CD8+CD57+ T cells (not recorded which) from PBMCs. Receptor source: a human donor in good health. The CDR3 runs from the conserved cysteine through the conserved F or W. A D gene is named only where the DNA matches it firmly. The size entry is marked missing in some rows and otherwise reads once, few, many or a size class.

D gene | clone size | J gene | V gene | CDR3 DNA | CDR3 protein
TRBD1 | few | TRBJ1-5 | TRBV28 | TGTGCCAGCAGCCCCTTAGGGACAGGGGAAGGCCAGCCCCAGCATTTT | CASSPLGTGEGQPQHF
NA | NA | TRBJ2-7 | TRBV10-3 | TGTGCCATCAGTGAGTCAGCAACCTACGAGCAGTACTTC | CAISESATYEQYF
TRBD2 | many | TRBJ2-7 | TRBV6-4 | TGTGCCAGCAGTCCTATTAGCGGGAAGTGCTCCTACGAGCAGTACTTC | CASSPISGKCSYEQYF
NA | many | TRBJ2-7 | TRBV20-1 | TGCAGTGCTAGTTTATTTGGGGGAGGTTGGGAGCAGTACTTC | CSASLFGGGWEQYF
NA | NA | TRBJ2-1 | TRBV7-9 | TGTGCCAGCAGCGTCTCCGGACGGAGGGAGGACAATGAGCAGTTCTTC | CASSVSGRREDNEQFF
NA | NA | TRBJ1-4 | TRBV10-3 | TGTGCCATCAGTGAAGGAGATGCAACTAATGAAAAACTGTTTTTT | CAISEGDATNEKLFF
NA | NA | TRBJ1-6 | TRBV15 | TGTGCCACCAGCAGCGCCCCTAATTCACCCCTCCACTTT | CATSSAPNSPLHF
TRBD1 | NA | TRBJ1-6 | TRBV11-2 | TGTGCCAGCAGCTTATGGGACAGGGATAATTCACCCCTCCACTTT | CASSLWDRDNSPLHF
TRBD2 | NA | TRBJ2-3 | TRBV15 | TGTGCCACCAGCAGAGATAAGCTAGCGGGCACAGATACGCAGTATTTT | CATSRDKLAGTDTQYF
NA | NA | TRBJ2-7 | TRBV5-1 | TGCGCCAGCAGGATGGTTTCACAGGTCGAGCAGTACTTC | CASRMVSQVEQYF
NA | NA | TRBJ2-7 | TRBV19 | TGTGCCAGTAGTCCCAGGGGTTACGAGCAGTACTTC | CASSPRGYEQYF
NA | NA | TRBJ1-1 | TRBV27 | TGTGCCAGCAGTTTATATTTCGGCAGTGACACTGAAGCTTTCTTT | CASSLYFGSDTEAFF
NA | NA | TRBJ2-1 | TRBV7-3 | TGTGCCAGCAGCTTAGCCGGGGCAGGTTTGTATGAGCAGTTCTTC | CASSLAGAGLYEQFF
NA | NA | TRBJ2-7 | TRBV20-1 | TGCAGTGCTAGTGCAGCCTACGAGCAGTACTTC | CSASAAYEQYF
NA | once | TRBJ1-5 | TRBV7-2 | TGTGCCAGCAGCTTAGTCACCTTCGGCGGGCCCCAGCATTTT | CASSLVTFGGPQHF
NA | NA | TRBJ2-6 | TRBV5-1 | TGCGCCAGCAGCTTACTGGGCAGCTCTGGGGCCAACGTCCTGACTTTC | CASSLLGSSGANVLTF
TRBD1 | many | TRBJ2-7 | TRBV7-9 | TGTGCCAGCAGCCCGGGACAGGGGTCCTCCTACGAGCAGTACTTC | CASSPGQGSSYEQYF
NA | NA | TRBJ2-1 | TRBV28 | TGTGCCAGCAGTTTGACTCTAGGTGAGCAGTTCTTC | CASSLTLGEQFF
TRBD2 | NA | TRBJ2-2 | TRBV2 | TGTGCCAGAGGCTCCCACCGAACTAGCGGCACCGGGGAGCTGTTTTTT | CARGSHRTSGTGELFF
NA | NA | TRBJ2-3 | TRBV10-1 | TGCGCCAGCAGTGATATGGTTAGCACAGATACGCAGTATTTT | CASSDMVSTDTQYF
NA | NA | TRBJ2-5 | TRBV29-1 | TGCAGCACAGGACAGCAATTGGGGGAGACCCAGTACTTC | CSTGQQLGETQYF
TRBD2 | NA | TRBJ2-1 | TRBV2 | TGTGCCAGCAGGGGCGGGGGTTACAATGAGCAGTTCTTC | CASRGGGYNEQFF
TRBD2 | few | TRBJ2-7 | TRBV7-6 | TGTGCCAGCAGCTTAGCGGCGGGGGGGCGGGGAGAGCAGTACTTC | CASSLAAGGRGEQYF
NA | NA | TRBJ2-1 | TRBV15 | TGTGCCACCAGCAGAGATGGGGACTTGGAGTTCGCTGAGCAGTTCTTC | CATSRDGDLEFAEQFF
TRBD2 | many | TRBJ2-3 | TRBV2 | TGTGCCAGCACTAAAGGACTAGCGGGAGCCCTAAGCACAGATACGCAGTATTTT | CASTKGLAGALSTDTQYF
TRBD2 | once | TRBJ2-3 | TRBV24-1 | TGTGCCACCAGTGATCCCAAACGGGAGGGGTCAATAGATACGCAGTATTTT | CATSDPKREGSIDTQYF
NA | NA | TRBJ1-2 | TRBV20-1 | TGCAGTGCTAGAGACGTGACAGGCGGCTATGGCTACACCTTC | CSARDVTGGYGYTF
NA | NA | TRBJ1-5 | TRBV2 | TGTGCCAGCAGTGAGCTTGGGCAGCCCAATCAGCCCCAGCATTTT | CASSELGQPNQPQHF
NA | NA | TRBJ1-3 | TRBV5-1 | TGCGCCAGCAGCCCCCAGGGAACACTGCTCTCTGGAAACACCATATATTTT | CASSPQGTLLSGNTIYF
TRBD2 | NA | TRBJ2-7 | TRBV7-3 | TGTGCCAGCAGCATAGCGGGGGGGCAATACGAGCAGTACTTC | CASSIAGGQYEQYF
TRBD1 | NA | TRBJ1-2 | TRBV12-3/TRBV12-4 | TGTGCCAGCAGTCCTGGACAGGGAGTCGCCTATGGCTACACCTTC | CASSPGQGVAYGYTF
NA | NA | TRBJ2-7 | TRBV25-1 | TGTGCCAGCAGTCAGGGGTTCTACGAGCAGTACTTC | CASSQGFYEQYF
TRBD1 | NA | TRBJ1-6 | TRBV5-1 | TGCGCCAGCAGCTTGGCTGGACAGGGGAATTCACCCCTCCACTTT | CASSLAGQGNSPLHF
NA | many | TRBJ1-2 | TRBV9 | TGTGCCAGCAGCGTAGGAGGCGGAGGGCACGGCTACACCTTC | CASSVGGGGHGYTF
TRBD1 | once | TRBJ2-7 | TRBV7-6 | TGTGCCAGCAGCTTTGGGGACAGGGGTGACGAGCAGTACTTC | CASSFGDRGDEQYF
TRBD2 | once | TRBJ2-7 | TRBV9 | TGTGCCAGCAGCGCACCGACTAGCGGGAGCTACGAGCAGGACTTC | CASSAPTSGSYEQDF
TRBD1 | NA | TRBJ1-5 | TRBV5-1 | TGCGCCAGCAGCCCCGGGACAGAGAATCAGCCCCAGCATTTT | CASSPGTENQPQHF
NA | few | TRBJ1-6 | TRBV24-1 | TGTGCCACCAGTGACCGCCTTAATTCACCCCTCCACTTT | CATSDRLNSPLHF
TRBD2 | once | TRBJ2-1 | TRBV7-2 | TGTGCCAGCAGCTTCCAACTAGCGGGAGGGTATGAGCAGTTCTTC | CASSFQLAGGYEQFF
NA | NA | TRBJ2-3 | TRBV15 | TGTGCCACCAGCAACGACAACGCGGCAGATACGCAGTATTTT | CATSNDNAADTQYF
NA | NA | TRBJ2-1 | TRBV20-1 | TGCAGTGCCATGCCCCTTTTCAATGAGCAGTTCTTC | CSAMPLFNEQFF
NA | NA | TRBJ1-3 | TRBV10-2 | TGCGCTAGCAGTGAGCAACCGGTGGACACCATATATTTT | CASSEQPVDTIYF
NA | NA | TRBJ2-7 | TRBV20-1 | TGCAGTGCCGCCCCCTCTCCTGACCTCTACGAGCAGTACTTC | CSAAPSPDLYEQYF
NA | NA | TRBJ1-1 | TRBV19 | TGTGCCAGTAGTGAGGACACCATGAACACTGAAGCTTTCTTT | CASSEDTMNTEAFF
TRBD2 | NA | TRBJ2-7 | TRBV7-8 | TGTGCCAGCAGATGGACTAGCGGGACGAACGAGCAGCACTTC | CASRWTSGTNEQHF
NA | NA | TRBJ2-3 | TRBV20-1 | TGCAGTGCTTTAAGCACAGATACGCAGTATTTT | CSALSTDTQYF
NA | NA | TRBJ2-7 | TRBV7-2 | TGTGCCAGCAGCGCGGACCCCGGGGGACGCCTGCAGTACTTC | CASSADPGGRLQYF
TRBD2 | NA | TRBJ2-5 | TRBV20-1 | TGCAGTGCTAGCGCTAGCGGGAGACTGGAGACCCAGTACTTC | CSASASGRLETQYF
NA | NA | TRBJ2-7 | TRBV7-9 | TGTGCCAGCAGCTCACCCTACGTGGAGCAGTACTTC | CASSSPYVEQYF
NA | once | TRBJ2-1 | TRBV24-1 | TGTGCCACCAGTGACCCCTTCTCCTACAATGAGCAGTTCTTC | CATSDPFSYNEQFF
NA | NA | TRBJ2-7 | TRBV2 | TGTGCCAGCAGTAAGTCAGGAACAGATGTCTACGAGCAGTACTTC | CASSKSGTDVYEQYF
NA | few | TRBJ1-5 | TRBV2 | TGTGCCAGCAGTGAAAGGGTTAGCAATCAGCCCCAGCATTTT | CASSERVSNQPQHF
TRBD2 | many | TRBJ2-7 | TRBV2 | TGTGCCAGCAGTCTCGGTGGTAGCGGGAGGGATTACTCCTACGAGCAGTACTTC | CASSLGGSGRDYSYEQYF
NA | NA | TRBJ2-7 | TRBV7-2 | TGTGCCAGCAGTTCCGGCGGAATGGGGCCACGCGAGCAGTACTTC | CASSSGGMGPREQYF
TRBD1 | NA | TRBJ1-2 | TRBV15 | TGTGCCACCAGCAGAGATCGAGGGGGACAGGGGTATGGCTACACCTTC | CATSRDRGGQGYGYTF
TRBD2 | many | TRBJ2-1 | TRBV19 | TGTGCCAGTAGTATAGTAGCGGGAGGGGGTGAGCAGTTCTTC | CASSIVAGGGEQFF
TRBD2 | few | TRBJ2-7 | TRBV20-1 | TGCAGTGCTAGAGGATCCGGGACTAGAGACGAGCAGTACTTC | CSARGSGTRDEQYF
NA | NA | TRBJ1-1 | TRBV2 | TGTGCCAGCAGTTCGGGAGGGGAAAACACTGAAGCTTTCTTT | CASSSGGENTEAFF
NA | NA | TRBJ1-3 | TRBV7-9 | TGTGCCAGCAGCCCCGTGACGTCCTCTGGAAACACCATATATTTT | CASSPVTSSGNTIYF
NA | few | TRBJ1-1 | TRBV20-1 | TGCAGTGCTAGAAATCCCAAGGAAGCTTTCTTT | CSARNPKEAFF